Listed below are T cell receptor beta chains from one sample, sequenced in a study of blood T cell repertoires in COVID-19. Using immunoSEQ multiplex PCR, the repertoire was profiled, and TCRdb retains in-frame clones only, with some absent. The sample carries 540,000 or so clones, roughly 91% recorded once. The sequencing input was peripheral blood. All receptors derive from a woman between 45 and 65 years old with COVID-19, enrolled during active disease. Both conserved end residues are part of each CDR3. A D gene is named only where the DNA matches it firmly. Some rows mark clone size as missing; the rest say once, few, many or name a class of expanded clone.

j_call d_call clone_size v_call cdr3_nt cdr3_aa
TRBJ1-5 TRBD1 . TRBV5-1 TGCGCCAGCAGCTTGGGACAGGGTAGCAATCAGCCCCAGCATTTT CASSLGQGSNQPQHF
TRBJ1-1 . . TRBV6-5 TGTGCCAGCAGTTCAGGAATCCGAGATACTGAAGCTTTCTTT CASSSGIRDTEAFF
TRBJ1-2 . once TRBV11-2 TGTGCCAGCAGCTTAGGGCAGGGAATACATGGCTACACCTTC CASSLGQGIHGYTF
TRBJ2-5 TRBD2 . TRBV9 TGTGCCAGCAGCGTCGGACTAGCGGGGGGCCAAGAGACCCAGTACTTC CASSVGLAGGQETQYF
TRBJ1-6 . . TRBV7-2 TGTGCCAGCAGCCCCCGACAGGCTTCACCCCTCCACTTT CASSPRQASPLHF
TRBJ2-1 TRBD2 many TRBV27 TGTGCCAGCAGCTCCTGGACTAGGGGCACCAATGAGCAGTTCTTC CASSSWTRGTNEQFF
TRBJ1-6 . . TRBV12-3/TRBV12-4 TGTGCCAGCAGACAGGGCTATAATTCACCCCTCCACTTT CASRQGYNSPLHF
TRBJ2-7 TRBD1 once TRBV4-1 TGCGCCAGCAGCCAGCCGGGACAGGGGAGAGGCGAGCAGTACTTC CASSQPGQGRGEQYF
TRBJ2-1 . once TRBV5-1 TGCGCCAGCAGCCTAGGATTAGACGTAACTGAGCAGTTCTTC CASSLGLDVTEQFF
TRBJ2-7 . . TRBV27 TGTGCCAGCAGTCCAAACAGGGCCCACGAGCAGTACTTC CASSPNRAHEQYF
TRBJ1-1 . . TRBV30 TGTGCCTGGAGTCAGACACAGCCAGGCATGAACACTGAAGCTTTCTTT CAWSQTQPGMNTEAFF
TRBJ1-4 TRBD1 . TRBV27 TGTGCCAGCAGATCCGGGACAGGGACTGAAAAACTGTTTTTT CASRSGTGTEKLFF
TRBJ2-3 . . TRBV30 TGTGCCTGGAGTAACAGCTTCACAGATACGCAGTATTTT CAWSNSFTDTQYF
TRBJ1-5 . . TRBV2 TGTGCCAGCAGTGAAGGGGACACCCCAGGAAATCAGCCCCAGCATTTT CASSEGDTPGNQPQHF
TRBJ2-4 TRBD1 . TRBV5-1 TGCGCCAGCAGCTTCGGACAGGGGCGAATAGCCAAAAACATTCAGTACTTC CASSFGQGRIAKNIQYF
TRBJ2-7 . . TRBV12-3/TRBV12-4 TGTGCCAGCAGTTTAAAGGGGGGGAGCGAGCAGTACTTC CASSLKGGSEQYF
TRBJ2-3 TRBD2 . TRBV7-3 TGTGCCAGCAGCCCCGGACTAGTGGGGGACCGCACAGATACGCAGTATTTT CASSPGLVGDRTDTQYF
TRBJ1-1 . . TRBV19 TGTGCCAGTAGTACCGTGGGGCCGGACACTGAAGCTTTCTTT CASSTVGPDTEAFF
TRBJ1-1 . . TRBV7-6 TGTGCCAGCTTAGGGGTAACTGAAGCTTTCTTT CASLGVTEAFF
TRBJ1-6 TRBD1 . TRBV18 TGTGCCAGCTCACCAAAGCGCGGGACAGGGCATTCACCCCTCCACTTT CASSPKRGTGHSPLHF
TRBJ1-3 . . TRBV19 TGTGCCAGTACCACCGCGAGGACAGTTGTCTCTGGAAACACCATATATTTT CASTTARTVVSGNTIYF
TRBJ2-7 TRBD1 few TRBV10-2 TGCGCCAGCAGTCCGGGACAGGGGCCCTACGAGCAGTACTTC CASSPGQGPYEQYF
TRBJ2-2 . . TRBV24-1 TGTGCCACCAGTTCCTTCGGGGAGCTGTTTTTT CATSSFGELFF
TRBJ2-3 TRBD2 . TRBV5-1 TGCGCCAGCAGCCCTTCCCCCGGGACTAGCGGGGGACTCGATACGCAGTATTTT CASSPSPGTSGGLDTQYF
TRBJ1-1 . . TRBV5-1 TGCGCCAGCAGCTTGGGGGGCCTGGTCACTGAAGCTTTCTTT CASSLGGLVTEAFF
TRBJ2-7 . . TRBV5-1 TGCGCCAGCAGCCGTTGGGGGCCGGAGCAGTACTTC CASSRWGPEQYF
TRBJ1-3 . . TRBV5-6 TGTGCCAGCAGCTTGGCGGGGGTCAAGCTAGGAAACACCATATATTTT CASSLAGVKLGNTIYF